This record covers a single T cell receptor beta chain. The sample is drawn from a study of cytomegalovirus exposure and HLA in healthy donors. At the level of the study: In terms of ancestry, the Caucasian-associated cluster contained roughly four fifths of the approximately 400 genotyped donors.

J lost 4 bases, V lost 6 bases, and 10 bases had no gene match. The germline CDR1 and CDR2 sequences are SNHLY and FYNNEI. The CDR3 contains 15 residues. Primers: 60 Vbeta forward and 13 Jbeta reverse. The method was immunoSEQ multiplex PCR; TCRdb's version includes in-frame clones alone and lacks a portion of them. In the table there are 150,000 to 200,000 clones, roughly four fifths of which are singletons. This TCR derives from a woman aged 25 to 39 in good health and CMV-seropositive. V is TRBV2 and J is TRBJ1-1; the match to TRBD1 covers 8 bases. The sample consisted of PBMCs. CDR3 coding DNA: TGTGCCAGCAGGCAAAGACAGGGGTCGGGCACTGAAGCTTTCTTT. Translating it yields CASRQRQGSGTEAFF.